The entry that follows covers one T cell receptor beta chain sequence. It has no known antigen specificity. This specimen comes from a study of monozygotic twins with inflammatory bowel disease (dated 2019 in TCRdb). Context from the whole study: The complete study included some 28 monozygotic twin pairs: 19 IBD-discordant Danish pairs and nine German pairs, of which four were IBD-concordant and five were IBD-discordant. Disease-associated traits were sought mainly through comparisons between IBD patients and their genetically identical healthy co-twins within discordant pairs. Each individual had, on average, about 151 000 unique TCRalpha sequences and 181 000 unique TCRbeta sequences available for analysis. Study-wide findings and limitations: No single strong signal or clonotype linked to IBD turned up in the results, so the idea that one exists was not supported. A decrease in TCRbeta repertoire diversity, as measured by inverse Simpson index, was observed in IBD patients compared with their healthy co-twins. Different T cell subtypes could not be distinguished in the analysis. Concordant and discordant twins showed no difference in repertoire similarity, possibly because of limited statistical power. Background noise and inter-individual variability may have been introduced into the repertoires by the differing immunosuppressive treatments among patients. Fewer clonotypes were shared with other individuals by IBD patients than by healthy twins, most markedly in patients showing signs of disease activity.

Library construction relied on 5' RACE. For each TCR library, 3,500 to 4,000 ng of total RNA was used. For each sample, cDNA was synthesized in eight separate reactions using SMARTScribe reverse transcriptase. During cDNA synthesis, template switching was used to introduce unique molecular identifiers that contained a 6-nucleotide sample barcode. Amplification of TCRalpha and TCRbeta cDNA involved two nested PCRs of 16 and 9 cycles, and each PCR was followed by bead purification. Before amplification, the cDNA was both treated with uracil DNA-glycosylase and purified with the QIAquick PCR purification kit. In the second PCR, Illumina TruSeq-compatible adapters and sample-specific barcodes were added. Library quality and concentration were assessed using TapeStation and Qubit, and roughly 5.5 ng of each library was pooled. Sequencing of pooled libraries was carried out on an Illumina HiSeq2500 single-index Rapid Run using 2 x 100 bp reads and custom sequencing primers. Per the original workflow: UMI-based consensus assembly with MiGEC version 1.2.6 was used to correct PCR and sequencing errors. MiXCR version 2.1.1 handled V(D)J alignment, clonotype assembly and CDR3 extraction. To normalise gene usage, clonotype sharing and MAIT/NKT TCR abundance, the analysis used the top 1000, 10 000 and 20 000 clonotypes per sample. After downsampling to 27 000 UMIs, diversity was calculated as the inverse Simpson index using the vegan R package. Statistical testing used paired Mann-Whitney U tests on the discordant twin pairs and applied Benjamini-Hochberg correction for multiple testing. TCRdb reanalyzed the reads, keeping one entry per CDR3 protein sequence and omitting DNA. The V and J calls follow TCRdb's processing rather than the paper's. This sample's table contains 150,000 to 200,000 distinct CDR3 sequences. The ten largest clonotypes hold roughly 3% of the sample.

The germline V gene (reference sequence) gives CDR1 as SGHNT and CDR2 as YYREEE. The CDR3 numbers 19 residues from cysteine through phenylalanine. No DNA sequence was recorded. From each donor, a roughly 2.3 ml peripheral blood sample was collected into PAXgene tubes and stored at -80 degrees C. Without any T cell sorting, total RNA was extracted from whole blood using the PAXgene blood miRNA kit on an automated QIAcube. Deep TCRalpha and TCRbeta repertoire profiling with unique molecular barcoding was performed on peripheral blood of monozygotic twin pairs concordant or discordant for inflammatory bowel disease. Smoking habits were recorded for all twin pairs, and individuals were classified as current, former or never smokers.

The sequence came from a human donor with ulcerative colitis or Crohn's disease, or a healthy co-twin of an affected twin (not recorded which). The sequenced sample consisted of blood. Recombination linked TRBV5-4 to TRBJ2-1; as DNA is missing, the TRBD1 call by TCRdb cannot be tested. For the CDR3, the sequence is CASSFNRDRERSSANEQFF.